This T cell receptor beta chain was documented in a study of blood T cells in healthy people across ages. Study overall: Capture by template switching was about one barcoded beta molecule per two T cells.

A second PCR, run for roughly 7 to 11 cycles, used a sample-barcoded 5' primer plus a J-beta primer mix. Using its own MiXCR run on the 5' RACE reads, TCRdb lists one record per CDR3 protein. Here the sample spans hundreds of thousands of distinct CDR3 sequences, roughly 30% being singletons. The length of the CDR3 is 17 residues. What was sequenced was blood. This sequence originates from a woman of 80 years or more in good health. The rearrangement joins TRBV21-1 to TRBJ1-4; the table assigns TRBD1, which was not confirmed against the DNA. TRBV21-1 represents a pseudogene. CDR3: CASSPSRDRGIVEKLFF. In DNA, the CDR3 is TGTGCCAGCAGCCCTTCAAGGGACAGGGGAATAGTTGAAAAACTGTTTTTT.